The 10 T cell receptor beta chains below come from one sample, sequenced in a study of cytomegalovirus exposure and HLA in healthy donors. PCR used 60 Vbeta primers and 13 Jbeta primers. Method: immunoSEQ multiplex PCR; TCRdb's copy keeps in-frame clones and lacks some. This table holds 150,000 to 200,000 clones, approximately 86% found once. Source material: PBMCs. These receptors were obtained from a woman younger than 35 in good health and CMV-seronegative.

The gene calls are TRBV5-1 and TRBJ2-1, with TRBD2 matching over 11 bases. Germline trimming cut 0 bases from V and 8 bases from J; bases unmatched to any gene: 10. Germline V gene data show CDR1 as SGHRS and CDR2 as YFSETQ. There are 17 residues in the CDR3. The CDR3 bases are TGCGCCAGCAGCTTGGTAGGGCTAGCGGGGGGTCACCATGAGCAGTTCTTC. It specifies CASSLVGLAGGHHEQFF.

This chain uses TRBV7-9 with TRBJ2-5, with TRBD1 matching 7 bases. The CDR3 has 14 amino acids. Trimming cost V 2 bases and J 5 bases; bases outside gene matches: 5. Germline V gene lookup returns CDR1 SEHNR and CDR2 FQNEAQ (reference sequence). CDR3 amino acids: CASSLTGQRETQYF. The DNA of the CDR3 is TGTGCCAGCAGCTTAACGGGACAGCGGGAGACCCAGTACTTC.

This chain uses TRBV2 with TRBJ1-1; D is perhaps TRBD1 (6 bases). Trimming took 6 bases from V and 1 from J, leaving 15 bases between them. The germline V gene has CDR1 SNHLY and CDR2 FYNNEI. The CDR3 totals 15 residues. As DNA, the CDR3 is TGTGCCAGCAGCGCCACAGGGAACCCGAACACTGAAGCTTTCTTT. The encoded protein is CASSATGNPNTEAFF.

This sequence joins TRBV18 and TRBJ2-1, with 7 nucleotides matching TRBD1. The V gene end was trimmed by 3 bases and the J gene end by 2 bases; junction bases not matched to a gene: 4. Germline CDR1 is KGHSH and CDR2 is LQKENI. CDR3 length: 15 amino acids. CDR3: CASSPDRVAYNEQFF. Written as DNA, the CDR3 is TGTGCCAGCTCACCTGACAGGGTTGCCTACAATGAGCAGTTCTTC.

Only one count was recorded for this clone. This chain joins TRBV7-2 and TRBJ1-2; 9 nucleotides align to TRBD1. The ends lost 5 bases at V and 3 bases at J; junction bases unmatched: 7. The CDR3 covers 15 residues. Germline V gene lookup returns CDR1 SGHTA and CDR2 FQGNSA. The CDR3 DNA follows: TGTGCCAGCAGCCTACGAACAGGGGGCGACTATGGCTACACCTTC. This translates into CASSLRTGGDYGYTF. The variable domain in full, completed from reference TRBV7-2 and TRBJ1-2, reads GAGVSQSPSNKVTEKGKDVELRCDPISGHTALYWYRQSLGQGLEFLIYFQGNSAPDKSGLPSDRFSAERTGGSVSTLTIQRTQQEDSAVYLCASSLRTGGDYGYTFGSGTRLTVV.

This chain joins TRBV5-4 and TRBJ2-7; D is possibly TRBD1 (8 bases). V was cut by 2 bases and J by 5 bases, with 14 bases left in between. Looked up from germline, CDR1 is SGHNT and CDR2 is YYREEE (reference sequence). This CDR3 spans 14 amino acids. CDR3 region: CASSLTGGGNEQYF. The DNA for the CDR3 is TGTGCCAGCAGCTTAACAGGGGGGGGCAACGAGCAGTACTTC.

The chain joins TRBV2 to TRBJ1-5; the D is unclear. The CDR3 consists of 14 residues. Germline V gene sequence: CDR1 SNHLY, CDR2 FYNNEI. The germline V and J ends were trimmed by 2 bases and 4 bases, with 9 bases remaining between them. CDR3 amino acids: CASSESSGNQPQHF. The CDR3 nucleotides read TGTGCCAGCAGTGAATCGTCCGGGAATCAGCCCCAGCATTTT.

There are a few counts of this clone. In DNA, the CDR3 is TGTGCCAGCAGTGAACCAGACTCCTATAATTCACCCCTCCACTTT. Protein sequence: CASSEPDSYNSPLHF. The chain carries TRBV6-1 and TRBJ1-6; unclear D gene. Germline lookup yields CDR1 MNHNS and CDR2 SASEGT. The length of the CDR3 is 15 residues. V was clipped by 2 bases and J by 0 bases, with 5 bases between them.

The chain has TRBV25-1 and TRBJ2-7; tentative D call: TRBD2 (5 bases). Per germline, CDR1 MGHDK and CDR2 SYGVNS. The CDR3 extends over 14 amino acids. The germline V and J ends were trimmed by 5 bases and 4 bases, with 15 bases remaining between them. CDR3 sequence (DNA): TGTGCCAGCAGTCAGACGGGATCCATTTACGAGCAGTACTTC. It encodes CASSQTGSIYEQYF.

This clone came up once. CDR3 nucleotides: TGTGCCAGCAGCTTGGGCGGGGTAAACGGCTACACCTTC. The encoded protein is CASSLGGVNGYTF. V and J are TRBV5-4 and TRBJ1-2; no firm D call. The V end was cut by 0 bases, the J end by 8 bases, with 11 bases between. The germline CDR1 and CDR2 sequences are SGHNT and YYREEE (reference sequence). The CDR3 runs 13 residues.